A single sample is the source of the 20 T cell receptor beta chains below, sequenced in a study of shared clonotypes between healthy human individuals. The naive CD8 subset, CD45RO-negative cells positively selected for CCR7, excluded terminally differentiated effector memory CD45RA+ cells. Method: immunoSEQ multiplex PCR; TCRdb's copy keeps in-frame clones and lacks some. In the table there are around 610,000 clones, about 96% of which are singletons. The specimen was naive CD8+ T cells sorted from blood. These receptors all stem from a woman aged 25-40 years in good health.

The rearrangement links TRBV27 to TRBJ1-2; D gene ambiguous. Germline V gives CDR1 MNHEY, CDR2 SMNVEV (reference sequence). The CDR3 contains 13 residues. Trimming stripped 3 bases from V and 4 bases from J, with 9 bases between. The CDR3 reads CASSFGEAYGYTF. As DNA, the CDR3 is TGTGCCAGCAGTTTTGGAGAGGCCTATGGCTACACCTTC.

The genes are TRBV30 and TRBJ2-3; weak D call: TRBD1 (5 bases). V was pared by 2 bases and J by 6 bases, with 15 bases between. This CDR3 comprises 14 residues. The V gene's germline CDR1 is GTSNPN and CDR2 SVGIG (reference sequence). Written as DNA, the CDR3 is TGTGCCTGGAGTTTCGGCCAGGGATGGGATACGCAGTATTTT. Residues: CAWSFGQGWDTQYF. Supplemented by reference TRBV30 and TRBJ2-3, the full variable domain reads SQTIHQWPATLVQPVGSPLSLECTVEGTSNPNLYWYRQAAGRGLQLLFYSVGIGQISSEVPQNLSASRPQDRQFILSSKKLLLSDSGFYLCAWSFGQGWDTQYFGPGTRLTVL.

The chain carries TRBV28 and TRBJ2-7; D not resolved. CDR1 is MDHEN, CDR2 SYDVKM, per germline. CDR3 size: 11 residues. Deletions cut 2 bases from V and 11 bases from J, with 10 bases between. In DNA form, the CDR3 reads TGTGCCAGCAGTTTAGACGCTGCGGAGTACTTC. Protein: CASSLDAAEYF.

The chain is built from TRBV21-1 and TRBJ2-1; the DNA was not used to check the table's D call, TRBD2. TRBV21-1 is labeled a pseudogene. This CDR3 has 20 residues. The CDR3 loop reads CASSKSWTSGRAGGRNEQFF. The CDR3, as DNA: TGTGCCAGCAGCAAAAGTTGGACTAGCGGGAGGGCCGGGGGTAGGAATGAGCAGTTCTTC.

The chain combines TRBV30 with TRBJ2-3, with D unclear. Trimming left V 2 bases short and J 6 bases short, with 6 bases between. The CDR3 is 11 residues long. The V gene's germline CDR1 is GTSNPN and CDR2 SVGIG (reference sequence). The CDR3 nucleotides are TGTGCCTGGAGTTACTGGGATACGCAGTATTTT. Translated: CAWSYWDTQYF.

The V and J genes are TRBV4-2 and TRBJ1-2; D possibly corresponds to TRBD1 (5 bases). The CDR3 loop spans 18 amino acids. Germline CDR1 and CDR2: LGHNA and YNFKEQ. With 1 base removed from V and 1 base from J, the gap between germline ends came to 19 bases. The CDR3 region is CASSQVPLNLRGNYGYTF. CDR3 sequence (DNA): TGTGCCAGCAGCCAAGTCCCCTTAAATCTGAGGGGTAACTATGGCTACACCTTC.

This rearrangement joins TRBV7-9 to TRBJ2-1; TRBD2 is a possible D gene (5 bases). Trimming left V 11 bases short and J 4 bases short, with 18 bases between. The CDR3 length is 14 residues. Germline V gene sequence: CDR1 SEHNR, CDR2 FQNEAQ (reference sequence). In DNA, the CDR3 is TGTGCCGGAGCTGGCGCTAGCCTTTACAATGAGCAGTTCTTC. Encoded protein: CAGAGASLYNEQFF.

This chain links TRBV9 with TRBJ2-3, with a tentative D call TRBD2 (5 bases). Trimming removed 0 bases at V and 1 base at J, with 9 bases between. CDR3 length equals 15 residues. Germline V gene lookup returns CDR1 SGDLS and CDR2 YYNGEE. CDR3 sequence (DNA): TGTGCCAGCAGCGTAGTTAGTAGCGGCACAGATACGCAGTATTTT. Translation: CASSVVSSGTDTQYF.

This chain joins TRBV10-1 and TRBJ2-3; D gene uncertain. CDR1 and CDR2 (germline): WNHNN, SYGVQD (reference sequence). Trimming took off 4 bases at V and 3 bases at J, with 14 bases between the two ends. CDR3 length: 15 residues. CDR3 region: CASSATVRPTDTQYF. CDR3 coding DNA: TGCGCCAGCAGTGCCACGGTGCGGCCGACAGATACGCAGTATTTT.

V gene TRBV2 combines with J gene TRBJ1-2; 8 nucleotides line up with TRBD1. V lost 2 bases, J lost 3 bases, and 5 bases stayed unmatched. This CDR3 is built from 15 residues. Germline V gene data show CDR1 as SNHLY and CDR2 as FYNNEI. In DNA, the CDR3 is TGTGCCAGCAGTGAAAGTTGGGACAGGCACTATGGCTACACCTTC. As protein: CASSESWDRHYGYTF.

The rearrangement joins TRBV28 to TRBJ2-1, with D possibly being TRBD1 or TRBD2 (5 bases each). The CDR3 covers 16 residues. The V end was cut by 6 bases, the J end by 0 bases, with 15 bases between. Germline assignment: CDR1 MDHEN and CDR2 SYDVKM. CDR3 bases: TGTGCCAGCAGCCCGAGGGGAACCATCTCCTACAATGAGCAGTTCTTC. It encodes CASSPRGTISYNEQFF.

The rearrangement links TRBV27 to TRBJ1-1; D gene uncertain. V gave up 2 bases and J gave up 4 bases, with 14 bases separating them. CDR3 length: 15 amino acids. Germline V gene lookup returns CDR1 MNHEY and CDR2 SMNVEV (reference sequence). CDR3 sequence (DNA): TGTGCCAGCAGTTTAACTAACCGGAGGGTCACTGAAGCTTTCTTT. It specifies CASSLTNRRVTEAFF.

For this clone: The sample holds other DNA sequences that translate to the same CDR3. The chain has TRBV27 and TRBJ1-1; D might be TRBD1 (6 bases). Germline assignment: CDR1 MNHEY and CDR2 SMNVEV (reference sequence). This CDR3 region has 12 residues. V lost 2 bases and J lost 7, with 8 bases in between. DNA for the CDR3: TGTGCCAGCAGTTTAAGGGGGGGTGAAGCTTTCTTT. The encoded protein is CASSLRGGEAFF.

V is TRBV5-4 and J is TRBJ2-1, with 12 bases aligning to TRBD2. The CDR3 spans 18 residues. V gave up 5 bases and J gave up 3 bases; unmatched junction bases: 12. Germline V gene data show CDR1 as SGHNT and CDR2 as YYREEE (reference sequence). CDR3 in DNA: TGTGCCAGCAGAACTGTGTCTCTAGCGGGAGGGTTCTACAATGAGCAGTTCTTC. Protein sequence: CASRTVSLAGGFYNEQFF.

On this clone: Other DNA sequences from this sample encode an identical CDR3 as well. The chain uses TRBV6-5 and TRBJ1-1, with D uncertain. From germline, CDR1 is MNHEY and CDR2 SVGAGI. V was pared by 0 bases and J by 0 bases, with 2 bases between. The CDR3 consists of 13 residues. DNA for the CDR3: TGTGCCAGCAGTTACTCAGTGAACACTGAAGCTTTCTTT. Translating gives CASSYSVNTEAFF.

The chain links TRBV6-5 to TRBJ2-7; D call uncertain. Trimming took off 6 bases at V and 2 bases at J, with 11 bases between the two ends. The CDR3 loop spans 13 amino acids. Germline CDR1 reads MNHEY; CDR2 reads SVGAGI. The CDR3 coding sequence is TGTGCCAGCAGGACACCCGGTGCCTACGAGCAGTACTTC. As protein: CASRTPGAYEQYF.

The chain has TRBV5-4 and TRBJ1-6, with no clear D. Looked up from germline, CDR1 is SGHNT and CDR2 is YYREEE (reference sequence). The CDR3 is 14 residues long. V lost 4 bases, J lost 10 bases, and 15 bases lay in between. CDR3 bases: TGTGCCAGCAGCACCACGGGGAGAGGGTCACCCCTCCACTTT. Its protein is CASSTTGRGSPLHF.

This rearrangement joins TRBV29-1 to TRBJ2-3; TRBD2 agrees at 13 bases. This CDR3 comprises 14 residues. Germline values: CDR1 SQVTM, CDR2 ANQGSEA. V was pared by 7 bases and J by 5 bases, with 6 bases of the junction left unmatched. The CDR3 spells CSARLAGGGDTQYF. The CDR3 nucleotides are TGCAGCGCCCGACTAGCGGGAGGAGGAGATACGCAGTATTTT.

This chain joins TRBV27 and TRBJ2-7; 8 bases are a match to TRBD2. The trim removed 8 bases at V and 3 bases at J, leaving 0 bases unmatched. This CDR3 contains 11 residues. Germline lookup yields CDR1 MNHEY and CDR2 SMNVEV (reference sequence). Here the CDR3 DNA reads TGTGCCAGCGCGGGGGGCTACGAGCAGTACTTC. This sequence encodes CASAGGYEQYF.

The CDR3 DNA is TGTGCCAGCAGCTTGCCCGGGATAGTCTACGAGCAGTACTTC. This gives the protein CASSLPGIVYEQYF. The V and J genes are TRBV5-4 and TRBJ2-7; possible D gene TRBD2, 5 bases. Germline CDR1 is SGHNT and CDR2 is YYREEE (reference sequence). V lost 1 base and J lost 3, with 11 bases in between. The CDR3 contains 14 residues.